This T cell receptor (beta chain) was documented in a study of Graves' ophthalmopathy and Graves' hyperthyroidism. This CDR3 has 12 residues. Germline V CDR1 and CDR2: MNHNS, SASEGT. Trimming cost V 8 bases and J 6 bases, with 13 bases left between them. General observations from the study: Discrimination between ophthalmopathy and stable hyperthyroidism by a 13-signature model showed about 88% sensitivity and 70% to 82% specificity.

The authors amplified TCR beta CDR3 regions from RNA transcripts. The first-round RT-PCR employed HTBI primers together with the Qiagen OneStep RT-PCR kit. A multiplex PCR was then performed as the second round. TCRdb processed the multiplex PCR reads anew with MiXCR; each CDR3 protein has one entry. Counted here are hundreds of thousands of distinct CDR3 sequences, around an eighth occurring once; the ten biggest clones make up 9.5% to 10%. This clonotype has ten or more counts. As yet, its antigen is unknown. J is TRBJ2-5 and V is TRBV6-1; the D gene could be TRBD1 or TRBD2 (5 bases each). The sequencing input was blood. The TCR sequence derives from a woman in her thirties with Graves' ophthalmopathy. The CDR3 region has the DNA TGTGCCAGCGGATGGGGCGGGCAGACCCAGTACTTC. This sequence encodes CASGWGGQTQYF.